This TCR beta chain was observed in a study of blood T cell repertoires in COVID-19. Across the study: COVID-19 samples, acute and convalescent, were from the United States, Italy and Spain.

Profiled with immunoSEQ multiplex PCR; TCRdb holds only in-frame clones, not every one. The sample records roughly 230,000 clones, 90% being singletons. A few counts support this clone. Material: peripheral blood. The TCR originated in a woman in her fifties or sixties with COVID-19, enrolled during active disease.

The CDR3: CASSSWTGTIYF. The DNA for the CDR3 is TGTGCCAGCAGCTCCTGGACAGGGACCATATATTTT. The chain employs TRBV7-9 and TRBJ1-3, with 8 nucleotides matching TRBD1. V gave up 4 bases and J gave up 10 bases; unmatched junction bases: 3. This CDR3 region has 12 residues. From germline, CDR1 is SEHNR and CDR2 FQNEAQ (reference sequence).